This is a list of T cell receptor beta chains from one sample in a study of OX40 agonist ivuxolimab in advanced cancers. Assay: immunoSEQ multiplex PCR; the TCRdb copy retains only in-frame clones and omits some. The repertoire holds some 98,000 clones, about 79% seen once, with more than 1.1% in the top ten. The material was CD4+ or CD8+ T cells sorted from blood, obtained in a trial of the OX40 agonist ivuxolimab. These receptors were taken from an adult with an advanced solid tumor such as melanoma, head and neck, liver or kidney cancer. Each CDR3 is given with its conserved first and last residue. The order of the fields is clone size, J gene, D gene, V gene, CDR3 protein, CDR3 DNA. The D gene is left open where the match is weak. Clone size is stated in some rows and not others, as once, few, many or a class when expanded.

clone size: -; J gene: TRBJ2-3; D gene: TRBD2; V gene: TRBV7-2; CDR3 protein: CASSTSGTTSTDTQYF; CDR3 DNA: TGTGCCAGCAGCACTTCCGGGACTACCAGCACAGATACGCAGTATTTT
clone size: -; J gene: TRBJ2-7; D gene: TRBD1; V gene: TRBV5-6; CDR3 protein: CASSTPGQGYEQYF; CDR3 DNA: TGTGCCAGCAGCACACCGGGACAGGGCTACGAGCAGTACTTC
clone size: -; J gene: TRBJ1-1; D gene: -; V gene: TRBV5-6; CDR3 protein: CASSRVGVNTEAFF; CDR3 DNA: TGTGCCAGCAGCAGGGTTGGGGTAAACACTGAAGCTTTCTTT
clone size: -; J gene: TRBJ2-7; D gene: -; V gene: TRBV11-2; CDR3 protein: CASSKTEAYEQYF; CDR3 DNA: TGTGCCAGCAGCAAGACAGAAGCGTACGAGCAGTACTTC
clone size: -; J gene: TRBJ2-5; D gene: -; V gene: TRBV7-2; CDR3 protein: CASSFRPKETQYF; CDR3 DNA: TGTGCCAGCAGCTTTCGACCAAAAGAGACCCAGTACTTC
clone size: -; J gene: TRBJ2-5; D gene: -; V gene: TRBV2; CDR3 protein: CAGSRGRGETQYF; CDR3 DNA: TGTGCCGGGTCCCGCGGGCGAGGGGAGACCCAGTACTTC
clone size: -; J gene: TRBJ2-7; D gene: -; V gene: TRBV5-4; CDR3 protein: CASSLSASRSYEQYF; CDR3 DNA: TGTGCCAGCAGCTTAAGCGCATCTCGCTCCTACGAGCAGTACTTC
clone size: -; J gene: TRBJ2-1; D gene: TRBD1; V gene: TRBV11-2; CDR3 protein: CASTGLRQGSYNEQFF; CDR3 DNA: TGTGCCAGCACCGGGTTACGACAGGGCTCCTACAATGAGCAGTTCTTC
clone size: -; J gene: TRBJ1-1; D gene: -; V gene: TRBV28; CDR3 protein: CASSLGRKGTEAFF; CDR3 DNA: TGTGCCAGCAGTTTGGGGCGGAAGGGTACTGAAGCTTTCTTT
clone size: -; J gene: TRBJ1-5; D gene: -; V gene: TRBV4-1; CDR3 protein: CASSQDPGRYNQPQHF; CDR3 DNA: TGCGCCAGCAGCCAAGATCCGGGACGGTACAATCAGCCCCAGCATTTT
clone size: -; J gene: TRBJ2-2; D gene: TRBD2; V gene: TRBV29-1; CDR3 protein: CSVASAGGYTGELFF; CDR3 DNA: TGCAGCGTTGCCTCAGCGGGAGGGTATACCGGGGAGCTGTTTTTT
clone size: -; J gene: TRBJ2-2; D gene: -; V gene: TRBV18; CDR3 protein: CASSYDGTGELFF; CDR3 DNA: TGTGCCAGCTCATACGATGGGACCGGGGAGCTGTTTTTT
clone size: -; J gene: TRBJ2-3; D gene: TRBD2; V gene: TRBV5-1; CDR3 protein: CASSLATSLDTQYF; CDR3 DNA: TGCGCCAGCAGCTTGGCGACTAGCCTCGATACGCAGTATTTT
clone size: -; J gene: TRBJ2-5; D gene: -; V gene: TRBV18; CDR3 protein: CASSEKETQYF; CDR3 DNA: TGTGCCAGCTCGGAAAAAGAGACCCAGTACTTC
clone size: -; J gene: TRBJ2-7; D gene: -; V gene: TRBV7-2; CDR3 protein: CASRIPGSYEQYF; CDR3 DNA: TGTGCCAGCAGGATACCGGGGTCCTACGAGCAGTACTTC
clone size: -; J gene: TRBJ2-1; D gene: -; V gene: TRBV5-8; CDR3 protein: CASSLDREGVFGNEQFF; CDR3 DNA: TGTGCCAGCAGCTTGGACAGGGAGGGGGTCTTTGGCAATGAGCAGTTCTTC
clone size: -; J gene: TRBJ2-3; D gene: TRBD2; V gene: TRBV11-2; CDR3 protein: CASRQQRGRGDTQYF; CDR3 DNA: TGTGCCAGCAGACAGCAGCGGGGCCGGGGAGATACGCAGTATTTT
clone size: -; J gene: TRBJ1-1; D gene: TRBD1; V gene: TRBV6-6; CDR3 protein: CASIPRGQGTEAFF; CDR3 DNA: TGTGCCAGCATCCCAAGGGGACAGGGTACTGAAGCTTTCTTT
clone size: many; J gene: TRBJ1-5; D gene: -; V gene: TRBV5-6; CDR3 protein: CASSHQSYSNQPQHF; CDR3 DNA: TGTGCCAGCAGCCATCAGAGTTATAGCAATCAGCCCCAGCATTTT
clone size: -; J gene: TRBJ2-2; D gene: -; V gene: TRBV10-3; CDR3 protein: CAISGRGGGGELFF; CDR3 DNA: TGTGCCATCAGCGGCAGGGGAGGTGGCGGGGAGCTGTTTTTT
clone size: -; J gene: TRBJ1-2; D gene: TRBD1; V gene: TRBV11-2; CDR3 protein: CASSLNPFDRAYGYTF; CDR3 DNA: TGTGCCAGCAGCTTAAATCCCTTTGACAGGGCGTATGGCTACACCTTC
clone size: many; J gene: TRBJ1-2; D gene: -; V gene: TRBV4-1; CDR3 protein: CASSQGSRRTNYGYTF; CDR3 DNA: TGCGCCAGCAGCCAAGGGTCACGGCGAACCAACTATGGCTACACCTTC
clone size: -; J gene: TRBJ2-5; D gene: -; V gene: TRBV4-1; CDR3 protein: CASSQDRALQETQYF; CDR3 DNA: TGCGCCAGCAGCCAAGATAGGGCACTCCAAGAGACCCAGTACTTC
clone size: once; J gene: TRBJ1-2; D gene: -; V gene: TRBV4-3; CDR3 protein: CASSQETAFNYGYTF; CDR3 DNA: TGCGCCAGCAGCCAAGAAACAGCTTTTAACTATGGCTACACCTTC
clone size: -; J gene: TRBJ2-7; D gene: -; V gene: TRBV9; CDR3 protein: CASSVGPGPPTYEQYF; CDR3 DNA: TGTGCCAGCAGCGTTGGACCAGGGCCCCCTACCTACGAGCAGTACTTC
clone size: -; J gene: TRBJ2-7; D gene: -; V gene: TRBV27; CDR3 protein: CASSLSRLSYEQYF; CDR3 DNA: TGTGCCAGCAGTTTATCCCGGCTAAGCTACGAGCAGTACTTC
clone size: -; J gene: TRBJ2-7; D gene: TRBD2; V gene: TRBV7-2; CDR3 protein: CASSLGTSGILYEQYF; CDR3 DNA: TGTGCCAGCAGCTTAGGCACTAGCGGGATCCTCTACGAGCAGTACTTC
clone size: once; J gene: TRBJ2-3; D gene: -; V gene: TRBV27; CDR3 protein: CASSGYRAGTDTQYF; CDR3 DNA: TGTGCCAGCAGTGGGTACAGAGCCGGCACAGATACGCAGTATTTT
clone size: -; J gene: TRBJ2-1; D gene: -; V gene: TRBV11-2; CDR3 protein: CASGRERSSYNEQFF; CDR3 DNA: TGTGCCAGCGGAAGGGAGAGAAGCTCCTACAATGAGCAGTTCTTC
clone size: -; J gene: TRBJ1-1; D gene: TRBD1; V gene: TRBV11-2; CDR3 protein: CASRPGTGWTEAFF; CDR3 DNA: TGTGCCAGCAGACCCGGGACAGGGTGGACTGAAGCTTTCTTT
clone size: -; J gene: TRBJ2-5; D gene: -; V gene: TRBV11-2; CDR3 protein: CASSSWVTQETQYF; CDR3 DNA: TGTGCCAGCAGCTCTTGGGTGACTCAAGAGACCCAGTACTTC
clone size: few; J gene: TRBJ2-3; D gene: -; V gene: TRBV15; CDR3 protein: CATSRGDLGGLSDTQYF; CDR3 DNA: TGTGCCACCAGCAGAGGAGATTTAGGGGGACTATCAGATACGCAGTATTTT
clone size: -; J gene: TRBJ1-2; D gene: -; V gene: TRBV6-5; CDR3 protein: CASSYSSRRYGYTF; CDR3 DNA: TGTGCCAGCAGTTACTCGAGCAGGCGCTATGGCTACACCTTC
clone size: -; J gene: TRBJ2-5; D gene: TRBD2; V gene: TRBV5-1; CDR3 protein: CASSSGLAGVETQYF; CDR3 DNA: TGCGCCAGCAGCTCAGGACTAGCGGGGGTGGAGACCCAGTACTTC
clone size: -; J gene: TRBJ1-2; D gene: TRBD1; V gene: TRBV28; CDR3 protein: CASSLDGQGFNYGYTF; CDR3 DNA: TGTGCCAGCAGTTTAGACGGACAGGGCTTTAACTATGGCTACACCTTC
clone size: -; J gene: TRBJ2-3; D gene: -; V gene: TRBV11-1; CDR3 protein: CASSLLSSSGSTDTQYF; CDR3 DNA: TGTGCCAGCAGCCTTCTAAGTTCCAGCGGCAGCACAGATACGCAGTATTTT
clone size: -; J gene: TRBJ2-5; D gene: -; V gene: TRBV15; CDR3 protein: CATSGETQYF; CDR3 DNA: TGTGCCACCAGCGGGGAGACCCAGTACTTC